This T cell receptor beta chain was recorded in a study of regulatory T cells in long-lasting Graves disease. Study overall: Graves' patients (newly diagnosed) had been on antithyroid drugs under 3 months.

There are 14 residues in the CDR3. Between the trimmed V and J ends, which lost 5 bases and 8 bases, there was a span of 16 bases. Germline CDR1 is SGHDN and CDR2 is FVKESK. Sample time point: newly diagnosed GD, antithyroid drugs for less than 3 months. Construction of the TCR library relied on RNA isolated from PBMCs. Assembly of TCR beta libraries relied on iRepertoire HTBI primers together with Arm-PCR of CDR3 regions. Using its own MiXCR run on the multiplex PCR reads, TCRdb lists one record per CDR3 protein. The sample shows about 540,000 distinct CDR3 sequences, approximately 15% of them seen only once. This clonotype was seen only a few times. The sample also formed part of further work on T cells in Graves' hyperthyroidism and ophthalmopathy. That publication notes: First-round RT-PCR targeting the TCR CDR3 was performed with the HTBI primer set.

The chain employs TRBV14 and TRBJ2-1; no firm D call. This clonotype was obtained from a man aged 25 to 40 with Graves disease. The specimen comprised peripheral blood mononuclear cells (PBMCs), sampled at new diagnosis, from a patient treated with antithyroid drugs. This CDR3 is CASSLQVRIDEQFF. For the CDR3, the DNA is TGTGCCAGCAGCTTACAAGTCCGTATCGATGAGCAGTTCTTC.